This T cell receptor (beta chain) comes out of a study of T cells in Graves' hyperthyroidism and ophthalmopathy. Background on the study: Any treatment followed the collection of peripheral blood at initial diagnosis.

Study conclusions and caveats: Most clonotypes expanded in the thyroid (above 0.001) were also present in blood.

As to this clonotype: Antigen unknown. This may be a read error: a much more frequent sequence differs by one nucleotide.

If no ophthalmopathy progression occurred within 18 months, Graves' hyperthyroidism was stable. Germline loops: CDR1 SGHVS, CDR2 FNYEAQ. The CDR3 loop spans 14 amino acids. The TCR beta CDR3 regions underwent amplification using RNA transcripts as the source. HTBI primers were used for first-round RT-PCR of the TCR CDR3. Each CDR3 protein gets one entry after TCRdb re-called the multiplex PCR reads with MiXCR. This table has under 650,000 distinct CDR3 sequences, roughly 16% appearing once. The source is a woman between 25 and 40 years old with Graves' hyperthyroidism. The sequencing input was blood. The chain recombines TRBV7-6 with TRBJ2-1; 7 nucleotides line up with TRBD1. The CDR3 sequence is CTSSPGTDYNEQFF. CDR3 in DNA: TGTACCAGCAGCCCCGGGACAGACTACAATGAGCAGTTCTTC.